Presented here are 13 T cell receptor beta chains from one specimen sequenced in a study of cytomegalovirus exposure and HLA in healthy donors. PCR involved 60 Vbeta and 13 Jbeta primers. Assay: immunoSEQ multiplex PCR; the TCRdb copy retains only in-frame clones and omits some. This sample has fewer than 150,000 clones, with about 79% found just once. The sequencing input was PBMCs. The receptor set was obtained from a male donor in good health and CMV-seronegative.

The chain couples TRBV6-1 to TRBJ2-7; D is uncertain. The CDR3 length is 12 residues. Trimming cost V 5 bases and J 0 bases, with 5 bases left between them. Germline V lookup: CDR1 MNHNS, CDR2 SASEGT. CDR3 nucleotide sequence: TGTGCCAGCAGTAGCGCCTCCTACGAGCAGTACTTC. Translating it yields CASSSASYEQYF.

The genes are TRBV7-9 and TRBJ2-1; the match to TRBD2 covers 15 bases. The germline CDR1 and CDR2 sequences are SEHNR and FQNEAQ (reference sequence). The CDR3 contains 15 residues. J gave up 15 bases and V 4 bases, and 10 bases lay outside the gene matches. The DNA of the CDR3 is TGTGCCAGCAGCTCCAGGACTAGCGGGAGGGCCTATCCGTTCTTC. Amino acid sequence: CASSSRTSGRAYPFF.

CDR3 protein: CASSPPSSYNEQFF. The CDR3 nucleotides are TGTGCCAGCTCACCTCCTTCCTCCTACAATGAGCAGTTCTTC. The V and J genes are TRBV18 and TRBJ2-1; D not resolved. The CDR3 runs to 14 residues. CDR1 is KGHSH and CDR2 is LQKENI in the germline V gene. Trimming pared 3 bases from V and 0 bases from J, leaving 6 bases between.

J is TRBJ1-3 and V is TRBV9; D might be TRBD1 (6 bases). The CDR3 is made up of 20 amino acids. Germline CDR1 reads SGDLS; CDR2 reads YYNGEE. V lost 4 bases, J lost 1 base, and 27 bases lay in between. The CDR3 reads CASSSQLGAGDGASGNTIYF. CDR3 coding DNA: TGTGCCAGCAGCTCCCAGCTGGGGGCAGGGGATGGGGCTTCTGGAAACACCATATATTTT.

The chain carries TRBV6-6 and TRBJ2-2; possibly TRBD2 for D (5 bases). This CDR3 spans 14 amino acids. Trimming took off 5 bases at V and 1 base at J, with 8 bases between the two ends. The germline V gene has CDR1 MNHNY and CDR2 SVGAGI (reference sequence). CDR3 in amino acids: CASSISENTGELFF. Written as DNA, the CDR3 is TGTGCCAGCAGTATTAGCGAGAACACCGGGGAGCTGTTTTTT.

This chain joins TRBV5-4 and TRBJ2-5; 7 positions match TRBD1. The end of the DNA aligns better with TRBJ2-7, so the J call may be wrong. The CDR3 totals 13 residues. CDR1 is SGHNT and CDR2 is YYREEE in the germline V gene (reference sequence). This CDR3 is CASSLDRGYEQYF. CDR3 DNA: TGTGCCAGCAGCTTGGACAGGGGATACGAGCAGTACTTC.

The genes are TRBV6-5 and TRBJ2-2; D might be TRBD2 (7 bases). CDR3 length equals 15 residues. Germline CDR1 and CDR2: MNHEY and SVGAGI. The V gene lost 9 bases and the J gene lost 3 bases, with 17 bases spanning the gap. CDR3 residues: CASGRGGLYTGELFF. In DNA form, the CDR3 reads TGTGCCAGTGGGAGGGGGGGACTTTACACCGGGGAGCTGTTTTTT.

The table lists this clone with a few counts. V usage is TRBV5-6 and J usage is TRBJ2-1; D is perhaps TRBD2 (6 bases). From germline, CDR1 is SGHDT and CDR2 YYEEEE. Trimming cost V 4 bases and J 9 bases, with 14 bases left between them. The CDR3 spans 13 residues. The CDR3, as DNA: TGTGCCAGCAGCCCCGGGACTTCAGGTGAGCAGTTCTTC. Translating it yields CASSPGTSGEQFF.

The V call is TRBV2, the J call TRBJ2-1; 7 bases line up with TRBD1. CDR1 is SNHLY and CDR2 is FYNNEI in the germline V gene. CDR3 size: 15 residues. Trimming cost V 1 base and J 4 bases; bases outside gene matches: 4. CDR3 residues: CASSEEGGGYNEQFF. CDR3 DNA: TGTGCCAGCAGTGAAGAAGGGGGCGGGTACAATGAGCAGTTCTTC.

The chain employs TRBV7-3 and TRBJ2-2; 14 nucleotides line up with TRBD2. Germline values: CDR1 SGHTA, CDR2 FQGTGA. The V gene end was trimmed by 5 bases and the J gene end by 10 bases; junction bases not matched to a gene: 6. CDR3 length: 15 residues. Written as DNA, the CDR3 is TGTGCCAGCAGCCCGGGACTAGCGGGAGACGAGGAGCTGTTTTTT. It yields the protein CASSPGLAGDEELFF.

The chain is built from TRBV28 and TRBJ1-4; TRBD1 agrees at 8 bases. V lost 6 bases to trimming and J lost 4 bases; unmatched junction nucleotides: 10. CDR3 length: 16 amino acids. Germline CDR1 is MDHEN and CDR2 is SYDVKM. CDR3 DNA: TGTGCCAGCAGGCCGGACAGGGCGTCCGGTAATGAAAAACTGTTTTTT. Its protein is CASRPDRASGNEKLFF. The variable domain in full, with the rest retrieved from reference TRBV28 and TRBJ1-4, is DVKVTQSSRYLVKRTGEKVFLECVQDMDHENMFWYRQDPGLGLRLIYFSYDVKMKEKGDIPEGYSVSREKKERFSLILESASTNQTSMYLCASRPDRASGNEKLFFGSGTQLSVL.

This clone occurred once. This sequence joins TRBV30 and TRBJ2-3; TRBD2 matches at 9 bases. J lost 6 bases, V lost 1 base, and 5 bases had no gene match. Germline values: CDR1 GTSNPN, CDR2 SVGIG (reference sequence). The CDR3 loop spans 14 amino acids. CDR3 residues: CAWSGREGRDTQYF. As DNA, the CDR3 is TGTGCCTGGAGTGGGCGGGAGGGCCGGGATACGCAGTATTTT. The whole variable domain, filled in from reference TRBV30 and TRBJ2-3, reads SQTIHQWPATLVQPVGSPLSLECTVEGTSNPNLYWYRQAAGRGLQLLFYSVGIGQISSEVPQNLSASRPQDRQFILSSKKLLLSDSGFYLCAWSGREGRDTQYFGPGTRLTVL.

This clone was recorded at least ten times. The gene calls are TRBV27 and TRBJ2-7, with TRBD2 identical over 7 bases. V shed 10 bases and J 0 bases; nucleotides not matched to a gene: 18. Germline lookup yields CDR1 MNHEY and CDR2 SMNVEV (reference sequence). This CDR3 contains 17 residues. CDR3: CAITLGGTKPFSYEQYF. The CDR3 DNA reads as TGTGCCATAACGTTGGGAGGGACGAAGCCGTTCTCCTACGAGCAGTACTTC.